Below are 14 T cell receptor beta chains sequenced from a single sample in a study of human T cells and chemical hapten exposure. TCRdb used MiXCR to reprocess the RACE reads, holding one entry per CDR3 protein. In the table there are roughly 120,000 distinct CDR3 sequences, about 13% of which are singletons. Time point here: patch test 1, 2 weeks after DPC sensitization. Treatment in this sample: therapeutic diphenylcyclopropenone sensitization with weekly scalp DPC. The source material was whole blood, sampled in connection with sensitization to the hapten diphenylcyclopropenone (DPC). The receptors derive from a man younger than 30 with alopecia areata. Some clones in this sample may be carry-over from other donors' samples.

This chain connects TRBV6-2 or TRBV6-3 to TRBJ2-1; TRBD2 matches at 7 bases. Looked up from germline, CDR1 is MNHEY and CDR2 is SVGEGT. There are 17 residues in the CDR3. J gave up 4 bases and V 7 bases, and 16 bases lay outside the gene matches. The CDR3 protein is CASTQVASGARYNEQFF. CDR3 bases: TGTGCCAGCACCCAGGTAGCGAGCGGGGCGCGTTACAATGAGCAGTTCTTC.

This clonotype was detected ten times or more. The chain combines TRBV6-2 or TRBV6-3 with TRBJ1-5, with TRBD1 matching 8 bases. V trimming: 5 bases; J trimming: 0 bases; junction bases outside the gene matches: 3. The germline CDR1 and CDR2 sequences are MNHEY and SVGEGT. There are 15 residues in the CDR3. The CDR3 region is CASSPDRDSNQPQHF. The CDR3 nucleotides are TGTGCCAGCAGTCCGGACAGGGATAGCAATCAGCCCCAGCATTTT.

The V gene is TRBV18, the J gene TRBJ2-2; unclear D gene. Trimming took 1 base from V and 1 from J, leaving 10 bases between them. The length of the CDR3 is 16 residues. Germline-derived CDR1 and CDR2 are KGHSH and LQKENI. Here the CDR3 DNA reads TGTGCCAGCTCACCACTGGCCGAACAGAACACCGGGGAGCTGTTTTTT. Residues: CASSPLAEQNTGELFF.

Only a few counts were recorded for this clonotype. The chain recombines TRBV20-1 with TRBJ2-7; no firm D call. The CDR3 sequence is 14 residues long. Trimming removed 0 bases from V and 0 bases from J, with 9 bases in between. CDR1 and CDR2 (germline): DFQATT, SNEGSKA (reference sequence). In DNA form, the CDR3 reads TGCAGTGCTAGAGACCCTGCCAGCTCCTACGAGCAGTACTTC. Its protein product is CSARDPASSYEQYF.

The sample holds a few counts of this clonotype. Here the CDR3 DNA reads TGCAGTGCTAGAGCGACACTGACAGGGGCGAACACCGGGGAGCTGTTTTTT. Translated, it gives CSARATLTGANTGELFF. The chain employs TRBV20-1 and TRBJ2-2; 8 bases align to TRBD1. The ends lost 1 base at V and 0 bases at J; junction bases unmatched: 7. Germline V gene lookup returns CDR1 DFQATT and CDR2 SNEGSKA (reference sequence). This CDR3 contains 17 residues.

This chain uses TRBV6-6 with TRBJ2-3; the match to TRBD2 covers 7 bases. Germline values: CDR1 MNHNY, CDR2 SVGAGI (reference sequence). The CDR3 loop spans 15 amino acids. Losses at the gene ends were 5 bases for V and 2 bases for J; bases not matched to a gene: 7. The CDR3 coding sequence is TGTGCCAGCAGTCTGACTAGCCAGGCCACAGATACGCAGTATTTT. The encoded protein is CASSLTSQATDTQYF.

This rearrangement joins TRBV18 to TRBJ2-1; D remains ambiguous. CDR1 is KGHSH and CDR2 is LQKENI in the germline V gene. CDR3 length: 11 amino acids. V lost 3 bases, J lost 8 bases, and 5 bases lay in between. This CDR3 reads CASSPSYEQFF. CDR3 DNA sequence: TGTGCCAGCTCACCTTCTTATGAGCAGTTCTTC. The full variable domain, its missing parts supplied by reference TRBV18 and TRBJ2-1, is NAGVMQNPRHLVRRRGQEARLRCSPMKGHSHVYWYRQLPEEGLKFMVYLQKENIIDESGMPKERFSAEFPKEGPSILRIQQVVRGDSAAYFCASSPSYEQFFGPGTRLTVL.

This clonotype has a handful of counts. CDR3 nucleotides: TGTGCCAGCAGCTTTCCCGAACAATCACCCCTCCACTTT. Its translation: CASSFPEQSPLHF. The chain employs TRBV5-6 and TRBJ1-6; D not resolved. V was shortened by 2 bases and J by 10 bases, with 10 bases between the two germline ends. The CDR3 runs to 13 residues. CDR1 is SGHDT, CDR2 YYEEEE, per germline.

This clonotype was seen a handful of times. The chain has TRBV7-6 and TRBJ2-1, with TRBD1 matching 9 bases. This CDR3 comprises 14 residues. Germline V gives CDR1 SGHVS, CDR2 FNYEAQ. J lost 8 bases, V lost 5 bases, and 7 bases had no gene match. CDR3 bases: TGTGCCAGCAGCCAGGGGACAGGGTACGATGAGCAGTTCTTC. Residues: CASSQGTGYDEQFF. Combining the CDR3 with reference TRBV7-6 and TRBJ2-1 gives the whole variable domain GAGVSQSPRYKVTKRGQDVALRCDPISGHVSLYWYRQALGQGPEFLTYFNYEAQQDKSGLPNDRFSAERPEGSISTLTIQRTEQRDSAMYRCASSQGTGYDEQFFGPGTRLTVL.

In this sample, this clonotype turned up many times. The rearrangement links TRBV11-2 to TRBJ2-2, with a tentative D call TRBD2 (5 bases). Trimming took off 1 base at V and 5 bases at J, with 5 bases between the two ends. Germline-derived CDR1 and CDR2 are SGHAT and FQNNGV. The CDR3 totals 13 residues. CDR3 sequence reads: CASSLAGTGELFF. In nucleotides, the CDR3 is TGTGCCAGCAGCTTAGCGGGGACCGGGGAGCTGTTTTTT.

This clonotype showed up just a few times. V usage is TRBV11-2 and J usage is TRBJ2-4, with unresolved D. V was pared by 6 bases and J by 2 bases, with 14 bases between. The CDR3 contains 15 residues. Per germline, CDR1 SGHAT and CDR2 FQNNGV. The DNA for the CDR3 is TGTGCCAGCAGGAACGTACTGGGAACCAAAAACATTCAGTACTTC. Amino acids: CASRNVLGTKNIQYF.

The rearrangement links TRBV4-1 to TRBJ2-1; D is undetermined. Trimming took 0 bases from V and 2 from J, leaving 5 bases between them. Germline V gives CDR1 MGHRA, CDR2 YSYEKL. The CDR3 has 14 amino acids. The CDR3 DNA reads as TGCGCCAGCAGCCAAGAGTACGCCTACAATGAGCAGTTCTTC. The encoded protein is CASSQEYAYNEQFF.

This clonotype was observed many times. The rearrangement joins TRBV9 to TRBJ1-4; D not certain. V lost 7 bases and J lost 1, with 14 bases in between. This CDR3 contains 15 residues. Germline CDR1 SGDLS, CDR2 YYNGEE. The CDR3 DNA is TGTGCCAGCTCAAACACCAAGGGAACTAATGAAAAACTGTTTTTT. Protein: CASSNTKGTNEKLFF.

This clonotype was counted many times. The rearrangement links TRBV7-6 to TRBJ2-5, with TRBD2 identical over 8 bases. The CDR3 runs to 15 residues. Germline V lookup: CDR1 SGHVS, CDR2 FNYEAQ. V shed 4 bases and J 0 bases; nucleotides not matched to a gene: 4. CDR3 protein: CASSSAGAHQETQYF. The CDR3 DNA sequence: TGTGCCAGCAGCTCAGCGGGGGCCCACCAAGAGACCCAGTACTTC.